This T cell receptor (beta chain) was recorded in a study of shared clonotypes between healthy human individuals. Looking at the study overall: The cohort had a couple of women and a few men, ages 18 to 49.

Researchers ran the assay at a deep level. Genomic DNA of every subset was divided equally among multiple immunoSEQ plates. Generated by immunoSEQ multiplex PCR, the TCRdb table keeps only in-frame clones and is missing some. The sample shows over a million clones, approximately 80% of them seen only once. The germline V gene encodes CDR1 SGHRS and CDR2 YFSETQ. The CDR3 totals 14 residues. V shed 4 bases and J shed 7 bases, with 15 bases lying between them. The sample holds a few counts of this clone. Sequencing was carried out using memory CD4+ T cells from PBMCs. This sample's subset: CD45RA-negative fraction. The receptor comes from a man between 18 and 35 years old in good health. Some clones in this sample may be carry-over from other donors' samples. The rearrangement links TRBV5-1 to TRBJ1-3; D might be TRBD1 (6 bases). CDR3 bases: TGCGCCAGCAGCCCGGACGGGACAACGAACACCATATATTTT. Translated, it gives CASSPDGTTNTIYF.